The clone carrying this T cell receptor (beta chain) was observed once. Its antigen is unknown. Roughly 0.45 to 1 ug RNA was reverse transcribed with random hexamers. TCRdb reanalysed the immunoSEQ multiplex PCR reads using MiXCR and keeps one entry per CDR3 protein. The sample records about 210,000 distinct CDR3 sequences, just under 95% being singletons. V was shortened by 5 bases and J by 8 bases, with 14 bases between the two germline ends. This CDR3 comprises 13 residues. The data were taken from a study of CD8 T cells in Susac syndrome. Findings and caveats of the study: The TCR sequencing and HLA analysis in the study involved a relatively small number of individuals, as the study acknowledged.

Sequencing of TCR beta was performed on blood CD8+ and CD4+ T cells. While CD8+ and CD4+ T cells were isolated negatively, TEMRA cells were enriched by FACS. The sequenced material came from CD4+ T cells from PBMCs. This TCR came from a human donor with multiple sclerosis. This rearrangement joins TRBV12-3 or TRBV12-4 to TRBJ2-3, with D unclear. CDR3 region: CASSPNLGGTQYF. The CDR3 DNA reads as TGTGCCAGCAGTCCGAACTTGGGCGGTACGCAGTATTTT.